A single sample is the source of the 10 T cell receptor beta chains below, sequenced in a study of blood T cell repertoires in COVID-19. The protocol was immunoSEQ multiplex PCR, while the TCRdb copy is restricted to in-frame clones and leaves out a portion. The repertoire holds a few hundred thousand clones, roughly 91% seen once, with 0.7% to 0.9% in the top ten. What was sequenced was peripheral blood. The receptor set was obtained from a man aged 25-40 years with acute or convalescent COVID-19.

The rearrangement links TRBV24-1 to TRBJ2-5, with TRBD1 identical over 9 bases. The CDR3 extends over 15 amino acids. Trimming removed 3 bases from V and 4 bases from J; junction bases left unmatched: 5. Germline CDR1 is KGHDR and CDR2 is SFDVKD. The CDR3 region is CATSDAGTGIETQYF. The CDR3 region has the DNA TGTGCCACCAGTGATGCCGGGACAGGGATAGAGACCCAGTACTTC.

The CDR3 is CASNLREGLTGGYTF. The CDR3 DNA is TGTGCCAGCAACCTTAGGGAGGGGTTAACAGGGGGCTACACCTTC. The chain has TRBV6-5 and TRBJ1-2; perhaps TRBD1 as D (6 bases). The CDR3 extends over 15 amino acids. From germline, CDR1 is MNHEY and CDR2 SVGAGI. V was trimmed by 7 bases and J by 8 bases, leaving 23 bases between them.

This chain joins TRBV5-1 and TRBJ2-1, with D possibly TRBD2 on 5 matching bases. In germline, CDR1 is SGHRS, CDR2 YFSETQ. The CDR3 length is 15 residues. Trimming shortened V by 6 bases and J by 0 bases, and 13 bases separated the two germline ends. CDR3 in DNA: TGCGCCAGCACCGAGGGCCCGGGCTCCTACAATGAGCAGTTCTTC. It encodes CASTEGPGSYNEQFF.

Concerning this clone itself: The same CDR3 also results from other DNA sequences found in this sample. This chain connects TRBV30 to TRBJ2-7, with TRBD1 identical over 12 bases. The CDR3 sequence is 14 residues long. The V gene end was trimmed by 0 bases and the J gene end by 4 bases; junction bases not matched to a gene: 1. The germline V gene has CDR1 GTSNPN and CDR2 SVGIG (reference sequence). The CDR3 region has the DNA TGTGCCTGGAGTGTGGGACAGGGGGCATACGAGCAGTACTTC. It is translated as CAWSVGQGAYEQYF. Full variable domain (missing parts from reference TRBV30 and TRBJ2-7): SQTIHQWPATLVQPVGSPLSLECTVEGTSNPNLYWYRQAAGRGLQLLFYSVGIGQISSEVPQNLSASRPQDRQFILSSKKLLLSDSGFYLCAWSVGQGAYEQYFGPGTRLTVT.

V usage is TRBV28 and J usage is TRBJ1-4, with unresolved D. Germline V gene lookup returns CDR1 MDHEN and CDR2 SYDVKM. Between the trimmed V and J ends, which lost 2 bases and 6 bases, there was a span of 7 bases. The CDR3 runs 13 residues. This chain's CDR3 is CASSLRGDEKLFF. The CDR3 nucleotides read TGTGCCAGCAGTTTACGGGGTGATGAAAAACTGTTTTTT.

CDR3 nucleotide sequence: TGTGCCAGCAGTTTAGGGCTTAACGACTACGAGCAGTACTTC. It is translated as CASSLGLNDYEQYF. The chain employs TRBV27 and TRBJ2-7, with D unclear. Trimming pared 2 bases from V and 3 bases from J, leaving 11 bases between. The germline gives CDR1 MNHEY, CDR2 SMNVEV (reference sequence). This CDR3 comprises 14 residues.

The V call is TRBV7-8, the J call TRBJ1-2, with D perhaps matching TRBD1 (6 bases). The CDR3 has 14 residues. Per the germline V gene, CDR1 is SGHVS and CDR2 is FQNEAQ. Deletions cut 6 bases from V and 4 bases from J, with 15 bases between. This CDR3 is CASSPRGGGYGYTF. For the CDR3, the DNA is TGTGCCAGCAGTCCCCGGGGGGGCGGCTATGGCTACACCTTC.

CDR3 nucleotide sequence: TGTGCCACCAGCAGGGTCCCGGTTCCAGATACGCAGTATTTT. This encodes CATSRVPVPDTQYF. The chain joins TRBV15 to TRBJ2-3; D unclear. Germline values: CDR1 LNHNV, CDR2 YYDKDF (reference sequence). V dropped 3 bases and J dropped 4 bases, with 11 bases sitting between them. The CDR3 covers 14 residues.

The V call is TRBV3-1 (or the pseudogene TRBV3-2), the J call TRBJ2-3; 8 bases are a match to TRBD2. The CDR3 runs to 16 residues. Germline V gives CDR1 LGHDT, CDR2 YNNKEL (reference sequence). The V and J ends lost 4 bases and 3 bases, in that order; junction bases with no gene match: 9. CDR3 bases: TGTGCCAGCAGCCGGGTCCCGGGACTAGGTACAGATACGCAGTATTTT. Amino acids: CASSRVPGLGTDTQYF.

The CDR3 protein is CATSDLQGEAFF. For the CDR3, the DNA is TGTGCCACCAGTGATTTGCAGGGTGAAGCTTTCTTT. The chain couples TRBV24-1 to TRBJ1-1; D is possibly TRBD1 (5 bases). Germline CDR1 KGHDR, CDR2 SFDVKD. This CDR3 has 12 residues. The V and J ends lost 0 bases and 7 bases respectively, with 5 bases between them.